The clone carrying this T cell receptor (beta chain) was detected many times. This entry is derived from a study of T-cell reconstitution after alpha-beta-depleted transplantation in children. Unique molecular identifiers were incorporated when the TCRbeta library was constructed. TCRdb used MiXCR to reprocess the PCR reads, holding one entry per CDR3 protein. The data show some 520,000 distinct CDR3 sequences, approximately 32% seen once. The sequencing used PBMCs from the stem cell graft donor, collected from the stem cell graft. The TCR originated in a human donor who donated a stem cell graft to a child with aplastic anemia.

The CDR3 nucleotides are TGTGCCAGCAGCCGGACAGCGAACTATGGCTACACCTTC. Its translation: CASSRTANYGYTF. The rearrangement joins TRBV6-6 to TRBJ1-2; the D gene is possibly TRBD1 (6 bases). Trimming took 6 bases from V and 2 from J, leaving 10 bases between them. Germline V lookup: CDR1 MNHNY, CDR2 SVGAGI (reference sequence). This CDR3 is built from 13 residues.